This T cell receptor (beta chain) came from a study of blood T cell repertoires in COVID-19. Study background: Acute and convalescent COVID-19 samples came from the United States, Italy and Spain. Sources were T cells, B-cell-depleted T cells, or PBMCs; the material itself was cDNA or gDNA.

Method: immunoSEQ multiplex PCR; TCRdb's copy keeps in-frame clones and lacks some. The sample carries a few hundred thousand clones, under 85% recorded once. Patients of the Seattle cohort, enrolled during active infection, were followed longitudinally. This CDR3 has 15 amino acids. V was shortened by 3 bases and J by 6 bases, with 18 bases between the two germline ends. Germline V gives CDR1 GTSNPN, CDR2 SVGIG (reference sequence). The chain is built from TRBV30 and TRBJ2-1, with D possibly matching TRBD1 (6 bases). The sequenced sample consisted of peripheral blood. The receptor was derived from a woman in her twenties or thirties with COVID-19, enrolled during active disease. This CDR3 reads CAWRKTGYSGNEQFF. CDR3 in DNA: TGTGCCTGGAGAAAAACAGGGTATTCTGGCAATGAGCAGTTCTTC.